A selection of T cell receptor beta chains follows, all from one sample in a study of blood T cell repertoires in COVID-19. The repertoire was sequenced with immunoSEQ multiplex PCR; TCRdb's copy has only in-frame clones and lacks some. The table shows about 42,000 clones, with approximately 85% occurring only once. Sequenced input: peripheral blood. These receptors all stem from a woman in her 70s in a cohort sampled during active COVID-19. Both conserved end residues are part of each CDR3. A D gene is named only where the DNA matches it firmly. Size tells how often a clone was seen (once, few, many) or the class of an expanded clone, and some rows leave it out.

J gene	V gene	CDR3 length	D gene	clone size	CDR3 DNA	CDR3 protein
TRBJ2-5	TRBV11-2	14	.	.	TGTGCCAGCAGCCGTCACAGGGAACGAGAGACCCAGTACTTC	CASSRHRERETQYF
TRBJ1-2	TRBV28	13	.	.	TGTGCCAGCAGTCCAGGGCAATTATATGGCTACACCTTC	CASSPGQLYGYTF
TRBJ1-5	TRBV19	17	.	.	TGTGCCAGTAGTGTATTGCGGGGGAATGATCGCAATCAGCCCCAGCATTTT	CASSVLRGNDRNQPQHF
TRBJ2-7	TRBV2	18	TRBD2	.	TGTGCCAGCAGTGAACCATACCGGGGTAGCGGGCCCTCCTACGAGCAGTACTTC	CASSEPYRGSGPSYEQYF
TRBJ1-6	TRBV18	15	.	.	TGTGCCAGCTCACCACTGACAAGTCCCGATTCACCCCTCCACTTT	CASSPLTSPDSPLHF
TRBJ2-1	TRBV7-9	13	TRBD2	.	TGTGCCAGCAGCTTAGACACTAGCGGGAGGCAGTTCTTC	CASSLDTSGRQFF
TRBJ1-1	TRBV5-1	14	.	.	TGCGCCAGCAGCTTCTCTTCGGGGAACACTGAAGCTTTCTTT	CASSFSSGNTEAFF
TRBJ1-5	TRBV21-1	22	.	.	TGTGCCAGCAGCAAATATCTTGGACAGACGCCCCAGGGCCTTTATAGCAATCAGCCCCAGCATTTT	CASSKYLGQTPQGLYSNQPQHF
TRBJ2-6	TRBV2	15	.	.	TGTGCCAGCAGTGGAACAGGGAAGGGGGCCAACGTCCTGACTTTC	CASSGTGKGANVLTF
TRBJ1-2	TRBV3-1/TRBV3-2	13	.	.	TGTGCCAGCAGCCAAGAACACAGGTCTGGCTACACCTTC	CASSQEHRSGYTF
TRBJ2-7	TRBV19	16	.	once	TGTGCCAGTAGTCCTCAAAGACGGATGAGCGGCGACGAGCAGTACTTC	CASSPQRRMSGDEQYF
TRBJ2-1	TRBV5-1	15	.	.	TGCGCCAGCAGCTTGTTGTACAGGGACGACAATGAGCAGTTCTTC	CASSLLYRDDNEQFF
TRBJ1-5	TRBV28	16	.	.	TGTGCCAGCAGTTTAGGGACATTCCTTAGCAATCAGCCCCAGCATTTT	CASSLGTFLSNQPQHF
TRBJ1-2	TRBV28	14	.	.	TGTGCCAGCAGCCTGATTGGGGGGGACTATGGCTACACCTTC	CASSLIGGDYGYTF
TRBJ2-7	TRBV10-3	12	.	.	TGTGCCATCAGTCCTTCGGGCTACGAGCAGTACTTC	CAISPSGYEQYF
TRBJ1-4	TRBV7-6	16	.	.	TGTGCCAGCAGCTTAACGCAGACAGAACCTAATGAAAAACTGTTTTTT	CASSLTQTEPNEKLFF
TRBJ1-2	TRBV2	13	.	.	TGTGCCAGCAGTGAACAGGGCAACTATGGCTACACCTTC	CASSEQGNYGYTF
TRBJ2-5	TRBV6-5	14	.	.	TGTGCCAGCAGTTACGCCGACAGTTCGGAGACCCAGTACTTC	CASSYADSSETQYF
TRBJ2-7	TRBV28	14	TRBD1	.	TGTGCCAGCAGTTTATCCGGGACAGTCTACGAGCAGTACTTC	CASSLSGTVYEQYF
TRBJ2-1	TRBV10-3	14	.	.	TGTGCCACCGCGGGCCTCCAGGCGCGCAATGAGCAGTTCTTC	CATAGLQARNEQFF
TRBJ2-1	TRBV6-5	11	.	.	TGTGCCAGCAGAGGGGGAAATGAGCAGTTCTTC	CASRGGNEQFF
TRBJ1-6	TRBV28	14	TRBD1	.	TGTGCCAGCACTGCCGGACAGGATAATTCACCCCTCCACTTT	CASTAGQDNSPLHF
TRBJ2-3	TRBV18	17	TRBD1	.	TGTGCCAGCTCACCACGGGTCGGGCAGGGGGCAACAGATACGCAGTATTTT	CASSPRVGQGATDTQYF
TRBJ2-7	TRBV12-3/TRBV12-4	13	.	.	TGTGCCAGCAGTTTAGCGGGGCAGGCGGAGCAGTACTTC	CASSLAGQAEQYF
TRBJ1-5	TRBV15	14	.	.	TGTGCCACCCGGACACCTTATAGCAATCAGCCCCAGCATTTT	CATRTPYSNQPQHF
TRBJ2-1	TRBV7-9	15	.	.	TGTGCCAGCAGCTTGCAAGGGGGTGCCTACAATGAGCAGTTCTTC	CASSLQGGAYNEQFF
TRBJ2-5	TRBV10-1	14	.	.	TGCGCCCGACAGGGCGGGAAGGGTGTGGAGACCCAGTACTTC	CARQGGKGVETQYF
TRBJ2-3	TRBV28	15	.	.	TGTGCCAGCAGCCTGGGGGCGCTACCCACAGATACGCAGTATTTT	CASSLGALPTDTQYF
TRBJ2-7	TRBV7-2	13	TRBD1	.	TGTGCCAGCAGCTACAGGGGCCCCTACGAGCAGTACTTC	CASSYRGPYEQYF
TRBJ2-3	TRBV10-2	16	TRBD2	.	TGCGCCAGCAGGGCCGGGACTAGCGGGTACACAGATACGCAGTATTTT	CASRAGTSGYTDTQYF
TRBJ2-5	TRBV3-1/TRBV3-2	15	TRBD2	.	TGTGCCAGCAGCCAAGAGTGGCTAGCGGACCAGACCCAGTACTTC	CASSQEWLADQTQYF
TRBJ2-1	TRBV7-2	15	TRBD2	.	TGTGCCAGCAGCTTAGGGCTAGCGGGAGTTGTTGAGCAGTTCTTC	CASSLGLAGVVEQFF
TRBJ2-3	TRBV27	14	.	.	TGTGCCAGCAGTTTATCTATAAGCACAGATACGCAGTATTTT	CASSLSISTDTQYF
TRBJ1-1	TRBV18	14	.	.	TGTGCCAGCTCACTTGGCAGGGTGAACACTGAAGCTTTCTTT	CASSLGRVNTEAFF
TRBJ2-6	TRBV27	18	TRBD1	.	TGTGCCAGCAGTTTACTCGGACAGGGAGATTCTGGGGCCAACGTCCTGACTTTC	CASSLLGQGDSGANVLTF
TRBJ1-1	TRBV7-9	14	.	.	TGTGCCAGCAGCTCCAGTCAGGCGAACACTGAAGCTTTCTTT	CASSSSQANTEAFF
TRBJ2-1	TRBV4-1	15	.	few	TGCGCCAGCAGCCAGAGGTACGCGGGCAACAATGAGCAGTTCTTC	CASSQRYAGNNEQFF
TRBJ2-7	TRBV28	12	TRBD1	.	TGTGCCAGCAGTACAGGGGGGCTAGAGCAGTACTTC	CASSTGGLEQYF
TRBJ2-1	TRBV18	15	TRBD2	.	TGTGCCAGCTCACCCCGGGAGGGCCTCAGAAATGAGCAGTTCTTC	CASSPREGLRNEQFF
TRBJ2-6	TRBV19	17	.	.	TGTGCCAGTAGTAGGGGCCCTTTAAATCCTGGGGCCAACGTCCTGACTTTC	CASSRGPLNPGANVLTF
TRBJ2-2	TRBV27	18	TRBD2	.	TGTGCCAGCAGTCTGACCGGGACTAGCGGTTTCTTCACCGGGGAGCTGTTTTTT	CASSLTGTSGFFTGELFF
TRBJ2-5	TRBV5-1	15	.	.	TGCGCCAGCAGCCCCCCTCGAGGGGGAGAAGAGACCCAGTACTTC	CASSPPRGGEETQYF
TRBJ2-1	TRBV11-2	17	TRBD2	.	TGTGCCAGCAGCTTAGGGCTAGGCGGGAGCTCCTACAATGAGCAGTTCTTC	CASSLGLGGSSYNEQFF